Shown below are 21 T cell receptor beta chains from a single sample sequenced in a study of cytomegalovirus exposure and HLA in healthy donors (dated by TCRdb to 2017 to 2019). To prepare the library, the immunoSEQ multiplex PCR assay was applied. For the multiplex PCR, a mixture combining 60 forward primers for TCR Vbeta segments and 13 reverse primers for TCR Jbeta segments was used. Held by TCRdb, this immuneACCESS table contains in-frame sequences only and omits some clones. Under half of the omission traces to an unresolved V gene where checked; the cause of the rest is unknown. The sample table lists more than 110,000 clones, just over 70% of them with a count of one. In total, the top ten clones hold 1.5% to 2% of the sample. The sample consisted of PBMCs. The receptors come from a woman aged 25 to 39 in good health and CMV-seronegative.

The CDR3 loop reads CAWSSTSGGGGYTF. The CDR3 bases are TGTGCCTGGAGTTCAACCTCAGGGGGCGGGGGCTACACCTTC. The chain recombines TRBV30 with TRBJ1-2; 8 bases are shared with TRBD1. The CDR3 runs to 14 residues. CDR1 GTSNPN and CDR2 SVGIG come from the germline V gene (reference sequence). The trim removed 2 bases at V and 8 bases at J, leaving 10 bases unmatched.

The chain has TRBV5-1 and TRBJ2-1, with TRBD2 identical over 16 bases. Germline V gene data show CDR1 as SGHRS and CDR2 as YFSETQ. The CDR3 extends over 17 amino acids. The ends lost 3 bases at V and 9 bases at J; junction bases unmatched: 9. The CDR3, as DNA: TGCGCCAGCAGCTCCCTTACGGGACTAGCGGGAGGGGGTGAGCAGTTCTTC. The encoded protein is CASSSLTGLAGGGEQFF.

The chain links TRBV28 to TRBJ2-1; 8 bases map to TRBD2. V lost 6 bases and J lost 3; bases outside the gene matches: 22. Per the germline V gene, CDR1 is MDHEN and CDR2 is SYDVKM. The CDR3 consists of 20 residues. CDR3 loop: CASSNDPRTPAGAYYNEQFF. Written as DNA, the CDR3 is TGTGCCAGCAGCAACGACCCTCGGACTCCAGCGGGAGCATACTACAATGAGCAGTTCTTC.

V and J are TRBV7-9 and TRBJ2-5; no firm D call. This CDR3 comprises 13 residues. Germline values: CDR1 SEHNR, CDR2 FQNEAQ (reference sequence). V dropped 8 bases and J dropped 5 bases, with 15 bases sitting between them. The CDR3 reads CASSPGRQETQYF. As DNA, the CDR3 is TGTGCCAGCTCGCCTGGCCGCCAGGAGACCCAGTACTTC.

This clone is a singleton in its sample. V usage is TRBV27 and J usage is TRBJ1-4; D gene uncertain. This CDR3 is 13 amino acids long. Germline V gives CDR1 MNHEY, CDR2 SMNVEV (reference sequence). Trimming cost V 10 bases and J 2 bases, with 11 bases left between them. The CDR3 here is CATATRTNEKLFF. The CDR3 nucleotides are TGTGCCACCGCGACACGGACTAATGAAAAACTGTTTTTT.

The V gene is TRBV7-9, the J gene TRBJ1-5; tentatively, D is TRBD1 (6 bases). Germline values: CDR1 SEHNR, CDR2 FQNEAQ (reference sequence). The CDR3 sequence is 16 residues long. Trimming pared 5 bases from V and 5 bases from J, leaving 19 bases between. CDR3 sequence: CASSQNNGQPDQPQHF. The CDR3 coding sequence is TGTGCCAGCAGCCAAAACAACGGACAGCCGGATCAGCCCCAGCATTTT.

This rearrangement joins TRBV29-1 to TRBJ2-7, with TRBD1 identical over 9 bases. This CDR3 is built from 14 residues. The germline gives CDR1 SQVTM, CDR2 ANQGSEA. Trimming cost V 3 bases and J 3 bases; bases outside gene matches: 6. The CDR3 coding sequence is TGCAGCGTTGAGTCGACAGGGGGGGACTACGAGCAGTACGTC. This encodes CSVESTGGDYEQYV.

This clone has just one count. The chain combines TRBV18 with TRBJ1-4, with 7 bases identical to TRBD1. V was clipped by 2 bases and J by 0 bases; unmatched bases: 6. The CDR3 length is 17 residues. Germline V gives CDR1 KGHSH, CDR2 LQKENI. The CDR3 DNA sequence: TGTGCCAGCTCACCAACGGGGCAGGGGGCAACTAATGAAAAACTGTTTTTT. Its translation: CASSPTGQGATNEKLFF. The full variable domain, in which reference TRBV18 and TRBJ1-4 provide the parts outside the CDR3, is NAGVMQNPRHLVRRRGQEARLRCSPMKGHSHVYWYRQLPEEGLKFMVYLQKENIIDESGMPKERFSAEFPKEGPSILRIQQVVRGDSAAYFCASSPTGQGATNEKLFFGSGTQLSVL.

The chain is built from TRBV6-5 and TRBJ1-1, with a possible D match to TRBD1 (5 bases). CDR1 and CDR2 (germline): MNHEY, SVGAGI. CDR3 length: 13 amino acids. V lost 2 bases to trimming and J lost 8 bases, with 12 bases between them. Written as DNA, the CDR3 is TGTGCCAGCAGTTACGGCGAGCGGGACGAAGCTTTCTTT. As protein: CASSYGERDEAFF.

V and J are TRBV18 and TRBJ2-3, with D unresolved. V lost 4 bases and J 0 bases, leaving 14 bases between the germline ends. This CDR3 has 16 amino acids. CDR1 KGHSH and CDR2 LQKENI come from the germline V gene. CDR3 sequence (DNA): TGTGCCAGCTCACTCGAACTTGCCGGGAGCACAGATACGCAGTATTTT. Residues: CASSLELAGSTDTQYF.

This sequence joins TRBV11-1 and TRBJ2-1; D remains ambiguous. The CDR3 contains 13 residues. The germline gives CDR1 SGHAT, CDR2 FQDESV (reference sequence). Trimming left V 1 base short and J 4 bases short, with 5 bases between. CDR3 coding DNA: TGTGCCAGCAGCTTAGATAGATACAATGAGCAGTTCTTC. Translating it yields CASSLDRYNEQFF.

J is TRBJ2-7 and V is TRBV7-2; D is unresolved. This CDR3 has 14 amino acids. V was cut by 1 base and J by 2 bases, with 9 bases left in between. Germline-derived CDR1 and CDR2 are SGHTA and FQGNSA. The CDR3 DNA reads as TGTGCCAGCAGCTTAGGATCTGGGGCCTACGAGCAGTACGTC. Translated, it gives CASSLGSGAYEQYV.

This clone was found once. CDR3 DNA: TGTGCCAGCAGCCAAGGGGGGACCCAGTACTTC. Its translation is CASSQGGTQYF. This chain connects TRBV5-6 to TRBJ2-5, with D possibly TRBD1 on 6 matching bases. This CDR3 region has 11 residues. CDR1 and CDR2 (germline): SGHDT, YYEEEE. Trimming took off 4 bases at V and 7 bases at J, with 8 bases between the two ends.

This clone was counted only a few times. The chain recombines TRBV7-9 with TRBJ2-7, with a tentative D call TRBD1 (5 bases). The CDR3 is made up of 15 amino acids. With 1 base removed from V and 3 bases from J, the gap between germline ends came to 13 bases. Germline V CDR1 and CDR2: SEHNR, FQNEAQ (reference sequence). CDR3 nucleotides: TGTGCCAGCAGCTTAGGCGGTGCAGGGATCTACGAGCAGTACGTC. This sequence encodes CASSLGGAGIYEQYV.

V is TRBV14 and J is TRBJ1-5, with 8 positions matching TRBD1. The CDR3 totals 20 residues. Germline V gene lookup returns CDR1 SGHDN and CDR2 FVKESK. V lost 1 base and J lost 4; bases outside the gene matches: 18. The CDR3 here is CASSQGYVRGREGANQPQHF. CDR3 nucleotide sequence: TGTGCCAGCAGCCAAGGCTATGTCAGGGGGCGCGAGGGCGCAAATCAGCCCCAGCATTTT.

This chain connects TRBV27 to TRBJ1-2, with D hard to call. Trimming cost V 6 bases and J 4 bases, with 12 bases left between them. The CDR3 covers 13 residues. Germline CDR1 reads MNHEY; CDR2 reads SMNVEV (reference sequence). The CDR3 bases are TGTGCCAGCAGGGCCCCGCTAGGCTATGGCTACACCTTC. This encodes CASRAPLGYGYTF.

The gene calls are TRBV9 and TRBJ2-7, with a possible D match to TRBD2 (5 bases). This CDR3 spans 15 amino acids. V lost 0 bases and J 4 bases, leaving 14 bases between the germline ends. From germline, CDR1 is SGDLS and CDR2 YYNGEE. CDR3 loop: CASSVEEVEWYEQYV. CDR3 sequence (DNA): TGTGCCAGCAGCGTAGAGGAGGTGGAGTGGTACGAGCAGTACGTC.

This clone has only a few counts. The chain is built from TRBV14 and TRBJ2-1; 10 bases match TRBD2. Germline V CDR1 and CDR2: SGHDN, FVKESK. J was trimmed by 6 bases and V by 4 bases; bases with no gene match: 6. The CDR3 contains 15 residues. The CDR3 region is CASSRASGSRNEQFF. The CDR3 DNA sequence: TGTGCCAGCAGCCGAGCTAGCGGGAGCCGCAATGAGCAGTTCTTC.

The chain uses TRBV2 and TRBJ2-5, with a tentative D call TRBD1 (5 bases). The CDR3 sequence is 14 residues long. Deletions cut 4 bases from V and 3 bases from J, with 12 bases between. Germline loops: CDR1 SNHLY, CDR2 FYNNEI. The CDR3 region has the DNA TGTGCCAGCAGTGGGACAATGAGAGAAGAGACCCAGTACTTC. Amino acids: CASSGTMREETQYF.

CDR3 nucleotides: TGTGCCAGCTCACCTTCGTGGGAGAAACGGGAAGAGACCCAGTACTTC. Translated: CASSPSWEKREETQYF. The V and J genes are TRBV18 and TRBJ2-5; perhaps TRBD2 as D (5 bases). V was pared by 3 bases and J by 3 bases, with 17 bases between. The CDR3 length is 16 residues. In germline, CDR1 is KGHSH, CDR2 LQKENI.

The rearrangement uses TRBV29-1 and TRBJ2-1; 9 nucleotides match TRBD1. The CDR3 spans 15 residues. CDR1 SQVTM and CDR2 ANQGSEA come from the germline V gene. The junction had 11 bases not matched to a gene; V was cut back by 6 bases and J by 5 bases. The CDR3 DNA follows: TGCAGCGTAGCAAGACCCGGGACAGGGCACAATGAGCAGTTCTTC. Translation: CSVARPGTGHNEQFF.